Below are 20 T cell receptor beta chains sequenced from a single sample in a study of blood T cell repertoires in COVID-19. Only in-frame clones appear in the TCRdb table, and some are missing; sequencing was by immunoSEQ multiplex PCR. The sample contains about 500,000 clones, roughly 90% of which appear only once. The sequenced material came from PBMCs or T cells enriched from blood (not recorded which). Receptors originate from a woman under 30 who had recovered from COVID-19.

This sequence joins TRBV5-1 and TRBJ2-1; 7 bases align to TRBD1. Germline lookup yields CDR1 SGHRS and CDR2 YFSETQ. This CDR3 region has 14 residues. Unmatched junction bases numbered 15, after V lost 4 bases and J lost 14 bases. Here the CDR3 reads CASSVGPDRVEKFF. The CDR3 coding sequence is TGCGCCAGCAGCGTGGGGCCCGACAGGGTGGAAAAGTTCTTC.

The chain employs TRBV5-1 and TRBJ1-1; D is ambiguous. Germline V gene sequence: CDR1 SGHRS, CDR2 YFSETQ. Trimming took 6 bases from V and 1 from J, leaving 13 bases between them. There are 14 residues in the CDR3. The CDR3 sequence is CASIKGGENTEAFF. CDR3 nucleotides: TGCGCCAGCATCAAGGGAGGTGAGAACACTGAAGCTTTCTTT.

This sequence joins TRBV29-1 and TRBJ1-1; 7 nucleotides line up with TRBD1. The V segment lost 4 bases and the J segment 5 bases; nucleotides outside the gene matches: 13. In germline, CDR1 is SQVTM, CDR2 ANQGSEA. The CDR3 covers 15 residues. The CDR3 DNA follows: TGCAGCGTTGGCTATTTAACAGGGGATGGGACTGAAGCTTTCTTT. Protein sequence: CSVGYLTGDGTEAFF.

V and J are TRBV3-1 (or the pseudogene TRBV3-2) and TRBJ1-5; D remains unclear. Germline V CDR1 and CDR2: LGHDT, YNNKEL (reference sequence). The CDR3 has 13 amino acids. V was clipped by 0 bases and J by 7 bases, with 7 bases between them. CDR3 region: CASSQDLQQPQHF. The CDR3, as DNA: TGTGCCAGCAGCCAAGATCTCCAGCAGCCCCAGCATTTT.

This clone was seen once. This chain uses TRBV6-5 with TRBJ1-2; TRBD1 matches at 8 bases. CDR3 length: 15 amino acids. Germline-derived CDR1 and CDR2 are MNHEY and SVGAGI. Trimming removed 6 bases from V and 4 bases from J; junction bases left unmatched: 10. Here the CDR3 reads CASRVTGGEGYGYTF. The CDR3 DNA is TGTGCCAGCAGGGTTACAGGGGGTGAAGGCTATGGCTACACCTTC.

The chain has TRBV30 and TRBJ1-6; TRBD1 matches at 10 bases. Per germline, CDR1 GTSNPN and CDR2 SVGIG (reference sequence). The CDR3 contains 16 residues. J gave up 6 bases and V 5 bases, and 10 bases lay outside the gene matches. The CDR3 is CAWLPDRGLGNSPLHF. CDR3 nucleotides: TGTGCCTGGCTCCCGGACAGGGGGTTAGGTAATTCACCCCTCCACTTT.

CDR3 amino acids: CASSPFGGALNEQFF. DNA of the CDR3: TGTGCCAGCAGTCCCTTCGGGGGGGCCTTAAATGAGCAGTTCTTC. V gene TRBV7-3 combines with J gene TRBJ2-1, with TRBD2 identical over 8 bases. V lost 6 bases and J lost 7; bases outside the gene matches: 11. Germline V gene lookup returns CDR1 SGHTA and CDR2 FQGTGA. The CDR3 is 15 amino acids.

This chain connects TRBV19 to TRBJ2-1, with 11 bases lining up with TRBD1. J lost 5 bases, V lost 5 bases, and 8 bases had no gene match. This CDR3 is 16 amino acids long. Germline loops: CDR1 LNHDA, CDR2 SQIVND (reference sequence). CDR3 in amino acids: CASSHRDRGINNEQFF. CDR3 DNA: TGTGCCAGTAGTCACCGGGACAGGGGGATTAACAATGAGCAGTTCTTC.

The chain uses TRBV7-2 and TRBJ2-7; TRBD2 aligns across 11 bases. The CDR3 length is 14 residues. J gave up 2 bases and V 4 bases, and 1 base lay outside the gene matches. Germline loops: CDR1 SGHTA, CDR2 FQGNSA. The DNA of the CDR3 is TGTGCCAGCAGCTCGACTAGCGGGGCCTACGAGCAGTACTTC. Encoded protein: CASSSTSGAYEQYF. The variable domain in full, with the rest retrieved from reference TRBV7-2 and TRBJ2-7, is GAGVSQSPSNKVTEKGKDVELRCDPISGHTALYWYRQSLGQGLEFLIYFQGNSAPDKSGLPSDRFSAERTGGSVSTLTIQRTQQEDSAVYLCASSSTSGAYEQYFGPGTRLTVT.

The CDR3 DNA is TGTGCCAGCAGTTTCGCCCCTATCGATGGCTACACCTTC. Translated: CASSFAPIDGYTF. The J gene is TRBJ1-2, the V gene TRBV12-3 or TRBV12-4; no definite D call. Trimming removed 3 bases from V and 6 bases from J, with 11 bases in between. CDR3 length equals 13 residues.

The chain joins TRBV7-3 to TRBJ1-1, with D possibly matching TRBD1 (5 bases). Germline CDR1 is SGHTA and CDR2 is FQGTGA. The V gene lost 5 bases and the J gene lost 1 base, with 17 bases spanning the gap. CDR3 length: 16 residues. The CDR3 protein is CASSPTGGHQNTEAFF. The CDR3 region has the DNA TGTGCCAGCAGCCCAACAGGAGGGCACCAGAACACTGAAGCTTTCTTT.

The rearrangement uses TRBV7-9 and TRBJ2-1, with D tentatively TRBD2 (7 bases). Between the trimmed V and J ends, which lost 0 bases and 4 bases, there was a span of 19 bases. Germline V gives CDR1 SEHNR, CDR2 FQNEAQ (reference sequence). This CDR3 spans 18 amino acids. The chain's CDR3 is CASSLAMSGGRLYNEQFF. In DNA form, the CDR3 reads TGTGCCAGCAGCTTAGCGATGTCGGGGGGCCGGCTTTACAATGAGCAGTTCTTC.

This clone was observed once. The J gene is TRBJ2-7, the V gene TRBV24-1; TRBD1 aligns across 8 bases. Germline CDR1 KGHDR, CDR2 SFDVKD. The CDR3 extends over 13 amino acids. Unmatched junction bases numbered 4, after V lost 5 bases and J lost 5 bases. CDR3 in DNA: TGTGCCACCAGTGGGACAGGGTATCACGAGCAGTACTTC. Amino acid sequence: CATSGTGYHEQYF.

V and J are TRBV6-5 and TRBJ2-7; 9 bases line up with TRBD1. CDR3 length: 13 amino acids. Losses at the gene ends were 2 bases for V and 13 bases for J; bases not matched to a gene: 9. Germline-derived CDR1 and CDR2 are MNHEY and SVGAGI. CDR3: CASSYRIGTGKYF. CDR3 nucleotides: TGTGCCAGCAGTTACAGGATTGGGACAGGGAAATACTTC.

In DNA, the CDR3 is TGTGCCAGCAGCCAATGGACAGGGATGTATGGCTACACCTTC. This translates into CASSQWTGMYGYTF. The chain has TRBV3-1 (or the pseudogene TRBV3-2) and TRBJ1-2, with 8 bases matching TRBD1. The V gene end was trimmed by 2 bases and the J gene end by 5 bases; junction bases not matched to a gene: 4. The CDR3 has 14 residues. Germline V CDR1 and CDR2: LGHDT, YNNKEL (reference sequence).

As regards this clone: At the DNA level, this CDR3 is encoded by other sequences in the same sample as well. The rearrangement uses TRBV6-5 and TRBJ2-2, with D possibly matching TRBD1 (5 bases). Germline V lookup: CDR1 MNHEY, CDR2 SVGAGI. Trimming stripped 0 bases from V and 4 bases from J, with 6 bases between. The CDR3 consists of 14 residues. CDR3 region: CASSYSGATGELFF. The CDR3 bases are TGTGCCAGCAGTTACTCAGGGGCCACCGGGGAGCTGTTTTTT.

The V gene is TRBV7-2, the J gene TRBJ2-2; TRBD2 agrees at 14 bases. The V and J ends lost 5 bases and 6 bases, in that order; junction bases with no gene match: 2. The germline V gene encodes CDR1 SGHTA and CDR2 FQGNSA. CDR3 length: 15 residues. The CDR3 is CASSTGLAGAGELFF. The CDR3 nucleotides are TGTGCCAGCAGCACGGGACTAGCGGGGGCCGGGGAGCTGTTTTTT.

The rearrangement uses TRBV18 and TRBJ2-6; the match to TRBD1 covers 7 bases. CDR1 and CDR2 (germline): KGHSH, LQKENI. CDR3 length: 16 amino acids. The junction had 2 bases not matched to a gene; V was cut back by 3 bases and J by 0 bases. Here the CDR3 DNA reads TGTGCCAGCTCACCGGGGACAGTCTCTGGGGCCAACGTCCTGACTTTC. The encoded protein is CASSPGTVSGANVLTF.

The table lists this clone with a count of one. The chain carries TRBV3-1 (or the pseudogene TRBV3-2) and TRBJ2-7; D perhaps matches TRBD1 (5 bases). The CDR3 contains 15 residues. V was shortened by 0 bases and J by 4 bases, with 13 bases between the two germline ends. Germline V gives CDR1 LGHDT, CDR2 YNNKEL (reference sequence). The CDR3 region is CASSQESGHFYEQYF. The CDR3 DNA reads as TGTGCCAGCAGCCAAGAGTCCGGACACTTTTACGAGCAGTACTTC.

The sample holds one count of this clone. This chain uses TRBV7-9 with TRBJ2-2, with D perhaps matching TRBD2 (6 bases). The V gene's germline CDR1 is SEHNR and CDR2 FQNEAQ (reference sequence). V gave up 3 bases and J gave up 4 bases, with 18 bases separating them. CDR3 length: 17 amino acids. CDR3 residues: CASSLGTEGGTTGELFF. The CDR3 DNA is TGTGCCAGCAGCTTGGGAACCGAGGGCGGGACCACCGGGGAGCTGTTTTTT.